A few counts support the clone carrying this TCR beta chain. The source of the sample is a study of T cells after yellow fever vaccination. Study findings and constraints: Post-booster repertoires contained most primary-vaccination clones again (roughly 96% CD4, 85% to 90% CD8).

TCRdb processed the 5' RACE reads anew with MiXCR; each CDR3 protein has one entry. Of 40,000 to 55,000 distinct CDR3 sequences in the sample, 6.6% are singletons; the top ten hold approximately 24%. The germline CDR1 and CDR2 sequences are LNHNV and YYDKDF (reference sequence). This CDR3 has 14 residues. Trimming removed 3 bases from V and 2 bases from J, with 5 bases in between. The chain links TRBV15 to TRBJ2-6, with D perhaps given as TRBD1 or TRBD2 (5 bases each). The sequenced sample was CD8+ T cells not binding an NS4B(214-222) dextramer, sorted from PBMCs, obtained around 45 days after the first yellow fever vaccination. The clonotype originates from a young man who received the YFV17D yellow fever vaccine. CDR3 loop: CATSRGAGANVLTF. For the CDR3, the DNA is TGTGCCACCAGCAGGGGGGCTGGGGCCAACGTCCTGACTTTC. Variable domain in full (rest from reference TRBV15 and TRBJ2-6): DAMVIQNPRYQVTQFGKPVTLSCSQTLNHNVMYWYQQKSSQAPKLLFHYYDKDFNNEADTPDNFQSRRPNTSFCFLDIRSPGLGDTAMYLCATSRGAGANVLTFGAGSRLTVL.